This T cell receptor beta chain was found in a study of blood T cell repertoires in COVID-19. At the level of the study: The study drew acute and convalescent COVID-19 samples from the United States, Italy and Spain. Nucleic acid was either cDNA or gDNA, and it came from T cells, B-cell-depleted T cells, or PBMCs.

The V and J ends lost 1 base and 7 bases, in that order; junction bases with no gene match: 7. The CDR3 extends over 15 amino acids. Germline-derived CDR1 and CDR2 are SEHNR and FQNEAQ (reference sequence). Authors' analysis steps: For nucleated cells, counts were estimated from reference gene primer amplification. The assay was immunoSEQ multiplex PCR, and TCRdb's table has in-frame clones only and misses some. The V and J calls and clone size are taken from that table; D and trimming were inferred from the DNA. The data hold fewer than 55,000 clones, with 55% to 70% observed a single time. This clone has only one observation.

The rearrangement links TRBV7-9 to TRBJ1-5; 7 nucleotides match TRBD1. This sequence was found in a woman in her 70s with acute or convalescent COVID-19. Sequencing was done on a sample of peripheral blood. In nucleotides, the CDR3 is TGTGCCAGCAGCTTAGGTGCACAGGGGTTGCAGCCCCAGCATTTT. This codes for CASSLGAQGLQPQHF.